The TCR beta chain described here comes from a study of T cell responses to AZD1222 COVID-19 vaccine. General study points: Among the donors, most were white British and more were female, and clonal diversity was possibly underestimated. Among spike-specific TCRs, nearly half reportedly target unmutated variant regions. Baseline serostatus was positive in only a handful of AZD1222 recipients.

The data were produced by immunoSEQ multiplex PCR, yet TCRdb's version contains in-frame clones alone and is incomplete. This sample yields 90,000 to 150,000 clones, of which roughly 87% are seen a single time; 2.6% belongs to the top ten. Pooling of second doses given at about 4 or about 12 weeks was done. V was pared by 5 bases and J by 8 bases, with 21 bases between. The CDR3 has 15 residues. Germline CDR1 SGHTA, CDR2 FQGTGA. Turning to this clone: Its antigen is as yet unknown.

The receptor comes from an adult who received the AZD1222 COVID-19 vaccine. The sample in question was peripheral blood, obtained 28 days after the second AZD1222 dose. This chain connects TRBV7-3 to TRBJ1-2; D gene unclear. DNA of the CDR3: TGTGCCAGCAGCCCCCACCCCGGGGAAGGAAAAGGCTACACCTTC. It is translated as CASSPHPGEGKGYTF.